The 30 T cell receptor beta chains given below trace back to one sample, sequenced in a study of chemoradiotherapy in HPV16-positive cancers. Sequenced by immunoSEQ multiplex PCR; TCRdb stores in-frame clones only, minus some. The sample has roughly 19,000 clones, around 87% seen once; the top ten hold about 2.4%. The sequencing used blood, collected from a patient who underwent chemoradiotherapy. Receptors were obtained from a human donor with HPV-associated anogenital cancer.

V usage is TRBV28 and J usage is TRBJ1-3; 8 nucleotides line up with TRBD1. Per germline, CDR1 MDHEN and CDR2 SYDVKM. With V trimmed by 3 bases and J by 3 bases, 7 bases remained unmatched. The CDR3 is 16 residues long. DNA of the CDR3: TGTGCCAGCAGTTTCCTCCAGGGGGCCGGTGGAAACACCATATATTTT. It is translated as CASSFLQGAGGNTIYF.

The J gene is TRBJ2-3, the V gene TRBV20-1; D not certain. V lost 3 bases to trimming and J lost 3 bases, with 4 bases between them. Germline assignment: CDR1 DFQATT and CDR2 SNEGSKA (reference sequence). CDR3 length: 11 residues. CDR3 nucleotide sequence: TGCAGTGCTAGGGCTACAGATACGCAGTATTTT. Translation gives CSARATDTQYF.

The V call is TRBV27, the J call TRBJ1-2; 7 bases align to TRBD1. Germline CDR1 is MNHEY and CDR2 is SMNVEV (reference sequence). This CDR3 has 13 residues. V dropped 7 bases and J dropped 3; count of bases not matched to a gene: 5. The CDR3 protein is CASKGGVDYGYTF. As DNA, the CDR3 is TGTGCCAGCAAAGGGGGCGTGGACTATGGCTACACCTTC.

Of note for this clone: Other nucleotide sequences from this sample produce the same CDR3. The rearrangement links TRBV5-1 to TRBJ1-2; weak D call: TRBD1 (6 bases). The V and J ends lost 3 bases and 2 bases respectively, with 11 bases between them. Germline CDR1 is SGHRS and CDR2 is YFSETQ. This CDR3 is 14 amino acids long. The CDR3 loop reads CASSSKQGNYGYTF. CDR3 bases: TGCGCCAGCAGCTCTAAGCAGGGGAACTATGGCTACACCTTC.

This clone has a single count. The CDR3 sequence: CASSPLRYGREAFF. The CDR3 nucleotides read TGTGCCAGTAGTCCCTTAAGATATGGGCGGGAAGCTTTCTTT. The V call is TRBV19, the J call TRBJ1-1; D remains ambiguous. V dropped 5 bases and J dropped 8 bases, with 18 bases sitting between them. Germline CDR1 is LNHDA and CDR2 is SQIVND (reference sequence). CDR3 length equals 14 residues.

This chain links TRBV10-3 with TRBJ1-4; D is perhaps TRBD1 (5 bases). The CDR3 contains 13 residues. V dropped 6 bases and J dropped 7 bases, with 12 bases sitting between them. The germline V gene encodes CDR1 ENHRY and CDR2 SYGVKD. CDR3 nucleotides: TGTGCCATCAGGGGGGACGAATCTGAAAAACTGTTTTTT. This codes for CAIRGDESEKLFF.

CDR3 nucleotide sequence: TGTGCCAGCAGTTACTCACCGGCGGGGAATCCCACTGAAGCTTTCTTT. Protein sequence: CASSYSPAGNPTEAFF. V is TRBV6-5 and J is TRBJ1-1; the D is unclear. CDR1 and CDR2 (germline): MNHEY, SVGAGI. Trimming shortened V by 0 bases and J by 4 bases, and 15 bases separated the two germline ends. The CDR3 contains 16 residues.

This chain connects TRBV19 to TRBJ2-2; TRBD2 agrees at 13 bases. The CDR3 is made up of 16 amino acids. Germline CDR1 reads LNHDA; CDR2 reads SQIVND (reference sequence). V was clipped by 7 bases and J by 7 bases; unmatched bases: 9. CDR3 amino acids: CASTQGTSGKVGELFF. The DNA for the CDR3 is TGTGCCAGTACCCAGGGGACTAGCGGGAAGGTCGGGGAGCTGTTTTTT.

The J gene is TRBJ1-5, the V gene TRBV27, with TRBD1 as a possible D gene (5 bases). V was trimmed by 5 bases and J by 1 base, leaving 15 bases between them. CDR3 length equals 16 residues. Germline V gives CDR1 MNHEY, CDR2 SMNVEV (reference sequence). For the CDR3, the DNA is TGTGCCAGCAGTCCTGGGACGTCCCGAAGCAATCAGCCCCAGCATTTT. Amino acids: CASSPGTSRSNQPQHF.

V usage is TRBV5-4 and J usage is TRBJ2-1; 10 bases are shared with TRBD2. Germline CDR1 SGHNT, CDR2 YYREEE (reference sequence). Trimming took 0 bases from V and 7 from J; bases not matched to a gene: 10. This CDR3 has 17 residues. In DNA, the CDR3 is TGTGCCAGCAGCTTGGTGGGTAGACTAGCGGGTTCAAATGAGCAGTTCTTC. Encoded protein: CASSLVGRLAGSNEQFF.

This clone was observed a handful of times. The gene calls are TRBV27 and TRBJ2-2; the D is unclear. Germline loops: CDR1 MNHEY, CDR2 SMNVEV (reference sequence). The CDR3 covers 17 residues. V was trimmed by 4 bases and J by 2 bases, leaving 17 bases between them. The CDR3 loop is CASSSYRDGINTGELFF. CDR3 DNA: TGTGCCAGCAGTTCGTACAGAGACGGTATCAACACCGGGGAGCTGTTTTTT.

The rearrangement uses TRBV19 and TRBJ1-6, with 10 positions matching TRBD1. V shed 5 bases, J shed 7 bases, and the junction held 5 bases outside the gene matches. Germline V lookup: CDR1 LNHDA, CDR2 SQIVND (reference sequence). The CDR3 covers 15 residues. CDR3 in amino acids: CASSSRTGGNSPLHF. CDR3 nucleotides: TGTGCCAGTAGTTCCAGGACAGGGGGAAATTCACCCCTCCACTTT.

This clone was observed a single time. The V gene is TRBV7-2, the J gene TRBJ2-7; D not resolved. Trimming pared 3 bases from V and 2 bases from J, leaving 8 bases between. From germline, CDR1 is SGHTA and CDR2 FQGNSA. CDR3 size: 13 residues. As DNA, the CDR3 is TGTGCCAGCAGCTTCGCCAGGACCTACGAGCAGTACTTC. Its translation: CASSFARTYEQYF.

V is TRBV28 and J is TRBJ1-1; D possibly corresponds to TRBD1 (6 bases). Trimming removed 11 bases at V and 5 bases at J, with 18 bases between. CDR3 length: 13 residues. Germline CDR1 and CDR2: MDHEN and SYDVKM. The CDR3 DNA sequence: TGTGCCTCGGGTGGGGGCTGGGGGACTGAAGCTTTCTTT. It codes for CASGGGWGTEAFF. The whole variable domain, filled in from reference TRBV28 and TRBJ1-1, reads DVKVTQSSRYLVKRTGEKVFLECVQDMDHENMFWYRQDPGLGLRLIYFSYDVKMKEKGDIPEGYSVSREKKERFSLILESASTNQTSMYLCASGGGWGTEAFFGQGTRLTVV.

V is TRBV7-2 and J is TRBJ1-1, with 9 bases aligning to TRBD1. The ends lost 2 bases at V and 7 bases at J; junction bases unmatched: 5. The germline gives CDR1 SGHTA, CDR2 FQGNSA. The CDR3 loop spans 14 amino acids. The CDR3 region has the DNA TGTGCCAGCAGCTTATACAGGGGGCCTATTGAAGCTTTCTTT. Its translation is CASSLYRGPIEAFF.

The CDR3, as DNA: TGTGCCAGCAGTTCGCGGACAGGGGGCAATGGCTACACCTTC. It encodes CASSSRTGGNGYTF. The chain is built from TRBV6-5 and TRBJ1-2; 11 bases match TRBD1. This CDR3 spans 14 amino acids. V shed 4 bases, J shed 6 bases, and the junction held 4 bases outside the gene matches. Germline assignment: CDR1 MNHEY and CDR2 SVGAGI.

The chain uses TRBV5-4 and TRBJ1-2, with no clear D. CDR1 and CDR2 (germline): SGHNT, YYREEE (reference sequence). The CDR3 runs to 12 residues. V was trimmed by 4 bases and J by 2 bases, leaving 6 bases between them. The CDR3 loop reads CASSPWNYGYTF. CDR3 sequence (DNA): TGTGCCAGCAGCCCGTGGAACTATGGCTACACCTTC.

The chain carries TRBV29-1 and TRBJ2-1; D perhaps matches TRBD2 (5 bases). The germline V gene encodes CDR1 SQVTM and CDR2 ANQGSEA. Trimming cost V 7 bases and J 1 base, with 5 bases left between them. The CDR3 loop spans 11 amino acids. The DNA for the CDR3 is TGCAGCGGGACTTCCTACAATGAGCAGTTCTTC. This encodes CSGTSYNEQFF.

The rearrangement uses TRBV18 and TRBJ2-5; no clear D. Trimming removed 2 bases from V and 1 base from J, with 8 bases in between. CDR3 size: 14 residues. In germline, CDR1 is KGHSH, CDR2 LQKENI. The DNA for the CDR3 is TGTGCCAGCTCACCAGGGCAGAGCCAAGAGACCCAGTACTTC. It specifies CASSPGQSQETQYF.

The CDR3 coding sequence is TGTGCCAGCAGCCCCATCGATTTAGCGGGGGTCGGTACGCAGTATTTT. It encodes CASSPIDLAGVGTQYF. The genes are TRBV7-6 and TRBJ2-3, with TRBD2 matching over 9 bases. This CDR3 is 16 amino acids long. Unmatched junction bases numbered 14, after V lost 5 bases and J lost 8 bases. Germline CDR1 is SGHVS and CDR2 is FNYEAQ.

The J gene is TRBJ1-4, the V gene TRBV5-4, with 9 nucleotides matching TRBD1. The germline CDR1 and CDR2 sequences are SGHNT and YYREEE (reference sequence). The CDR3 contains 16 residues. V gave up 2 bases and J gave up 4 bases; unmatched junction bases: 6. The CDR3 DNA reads TGTGCCAGCAGCTTAGCACAGGGGGCGCGTAATGAAAAACTGTTTTTT. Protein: CASSLAQGARNEKLFF.

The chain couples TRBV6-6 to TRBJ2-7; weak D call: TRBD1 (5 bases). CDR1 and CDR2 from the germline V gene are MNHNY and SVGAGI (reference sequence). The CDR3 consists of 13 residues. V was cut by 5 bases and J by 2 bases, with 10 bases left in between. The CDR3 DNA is TGTGCCAGCAGTGTGGACAACCCCTACGAGCAGTACTTC. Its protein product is CASSVDNPYEQYF.

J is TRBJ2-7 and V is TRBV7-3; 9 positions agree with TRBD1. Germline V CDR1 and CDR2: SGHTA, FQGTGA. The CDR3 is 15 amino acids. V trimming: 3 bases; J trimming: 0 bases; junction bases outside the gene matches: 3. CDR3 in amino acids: CASSFGTGSSYEQYF. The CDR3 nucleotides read TGTGCCAGCAGCTTCGGGACAGGGAGCTCCTACGAGCAGTACTTC.

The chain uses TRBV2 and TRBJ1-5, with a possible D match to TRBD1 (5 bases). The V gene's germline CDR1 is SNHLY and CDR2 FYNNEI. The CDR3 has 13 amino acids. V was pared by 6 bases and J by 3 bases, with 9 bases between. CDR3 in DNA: TGTGCCAGCAGGGAGACAGACAATCAGCCCCAGCATTTT. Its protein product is CASRETDNQPQHF.

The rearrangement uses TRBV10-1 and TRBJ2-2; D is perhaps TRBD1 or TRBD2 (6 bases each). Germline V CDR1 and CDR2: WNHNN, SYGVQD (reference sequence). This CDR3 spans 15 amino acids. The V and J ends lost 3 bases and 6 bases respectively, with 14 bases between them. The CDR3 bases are TGCGCCAGCAGTGATGCCCTAGGGGGGCCCGGGGAGCTGTTTTTT. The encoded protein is CASSDALGGPGELFF.

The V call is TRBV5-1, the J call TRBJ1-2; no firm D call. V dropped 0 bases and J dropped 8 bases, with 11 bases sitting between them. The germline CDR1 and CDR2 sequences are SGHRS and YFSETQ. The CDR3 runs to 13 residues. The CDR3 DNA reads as TGCGCCAGCAGCTTGGCTGGAGGAGAAGGCTACACCTTC. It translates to CASSLAGGEGYTF.

The CDR3 bases are TGTGCCAGCAGCCAGTGGGTTGGGTACGACACTGAAGCTTTCTTT. This gives the protein CASSQWVGYDTEAFF. The chain is built from TRBV7-2 and TRBJ1-1; D not certain. Trimming stripped 5 bases from V and 3 bases from J, with 16 bases between. This CDR3 comprises 15 residues. The germline V gene has CDR1 SGHTA and CDR2 FQGNSA.

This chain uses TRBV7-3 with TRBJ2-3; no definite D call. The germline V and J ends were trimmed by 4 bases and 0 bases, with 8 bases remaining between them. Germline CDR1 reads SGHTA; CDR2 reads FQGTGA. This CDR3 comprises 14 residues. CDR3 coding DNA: TGTGCCAGCAGCTCAGGCGGCAGCACAGATACGCAGTATTTT. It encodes CASSSGGSTDTQYF.

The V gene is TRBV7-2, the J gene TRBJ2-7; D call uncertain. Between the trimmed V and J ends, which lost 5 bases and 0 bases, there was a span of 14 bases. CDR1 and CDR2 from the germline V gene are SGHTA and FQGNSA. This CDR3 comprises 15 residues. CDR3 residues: CASSPTAGRSYEQYF. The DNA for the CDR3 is TGTGCCAGCAGCCCTACGGCAGGCCGCTCCTACGAGCAGTACTTC.

Here the CDR3 DNA reads TGTGCCAGCAGCCCCCTGGTGGGAGATACGCAGTATTTT. This sequence encodes CASSPLVGDTQYF. The chain couples TRBV7-2 to TRBJ2-3; no firm D call. Germline V lookup: CDR1 SGHTA, CDR2 FQGNSA. This CDR3 is built from 13 residues. Trimming took off 5 bases at V and 5 bases at J, with 11 bases between the two ends. Drawing the rest from reference TRBV7-2 and TRBJ2-3, the complete variable domain is GAGVSQSPSNKVTEKGKDVELRCDPISGHTALYWYRQSLGQGLEFLIYFQGNSAPDKSGLPSDRFSAERTGGSVSTLTIQRTQQEDSAVYLCASSPLVGDTQYFGPGTRLTVL.